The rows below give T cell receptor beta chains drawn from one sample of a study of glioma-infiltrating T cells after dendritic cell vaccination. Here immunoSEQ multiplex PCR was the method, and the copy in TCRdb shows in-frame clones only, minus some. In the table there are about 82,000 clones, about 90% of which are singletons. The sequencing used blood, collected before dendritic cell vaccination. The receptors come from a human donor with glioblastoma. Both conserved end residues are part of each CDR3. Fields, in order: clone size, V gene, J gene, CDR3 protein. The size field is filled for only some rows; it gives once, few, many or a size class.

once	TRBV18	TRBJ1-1	CASSPTGVRTEAFF
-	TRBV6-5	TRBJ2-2	CASRGTEASGELFF
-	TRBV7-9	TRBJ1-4	CASSLDRPNEKLFF
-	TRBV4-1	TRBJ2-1	CASSQERGRKSSYNEQFF
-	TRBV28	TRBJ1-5	CASSFARVKFQPQHF
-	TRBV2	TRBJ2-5	CASGWRSRQETQYF
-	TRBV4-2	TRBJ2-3	CASSQDPSGGVAFAQYF
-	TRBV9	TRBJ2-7	CASSPQGTASYEQYF
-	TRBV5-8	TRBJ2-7	CASSLTRGNEQYF
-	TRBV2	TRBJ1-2	CASSEGRGSGGYTF
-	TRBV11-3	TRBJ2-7	CASSRQGISYEQYF
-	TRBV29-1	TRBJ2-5	CSVGGGKGETQYF
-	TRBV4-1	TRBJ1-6	CASSQEGGTGSSYNSPLHF
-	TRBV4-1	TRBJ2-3	CASSPSLVLDRVTQYF
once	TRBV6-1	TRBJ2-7	CASTQVAGVSYEQYF
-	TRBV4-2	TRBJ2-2	CASSQGAWERRTGELFF
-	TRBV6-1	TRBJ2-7	CASSEEDTDRPYEQYF
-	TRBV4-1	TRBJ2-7	CASSQEWSGRAYEQYF
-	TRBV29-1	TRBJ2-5	CSVHRGAGETQYF
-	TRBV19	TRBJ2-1	CASSTRFGTGSYNEQFF
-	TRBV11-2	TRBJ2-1	CASTLSGDYNEQFF
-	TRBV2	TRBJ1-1	CASSRDRGTEAFF
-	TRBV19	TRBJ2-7	CASSIRQGRSYEQYF
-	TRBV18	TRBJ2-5	CASSPPGAETQYF
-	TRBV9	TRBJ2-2	CASSVGLLNTGELFF
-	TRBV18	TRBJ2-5	CASSRNSGPQETQYF
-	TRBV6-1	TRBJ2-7	CASSEGEGHVFYEQYF
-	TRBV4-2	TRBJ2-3	CASSQDLGHTDTQYF
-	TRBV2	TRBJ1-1	CASSERRQRNTEAFF
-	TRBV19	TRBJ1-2	CASIWGQRAWGYTF